This record covers a single TCR beta chain. The antigen remains unidentified. Molecular-barcoded quantitative 5'-RACE produced these TCR beta libraries. TCRdb redid the calling of the 5' RACE reads with MiXCR, one entry per CDR3 protein. The sample has more than 200,000 distinct CDR3 sequences, roughly 25% seen once. The data were obtained in a study of CD8 T cells in ankylosing spondylitis. CDR3 length: 11 residues. V was trimmed by 4 bases and J by 6 bases, leaving 7 bases between them. Germline lookup yields CDR1 WSHSY and CDR2 SAAADI. Study-wide results and caveats: Clones linked to the disease showed a CD8+ phenotype. They occurred at relatively low frequencies in peripheral blood. The authors reported significant enrichment of disease-linked clones in matched ankylosing spondylitis synovial fluid.

Sequencing was done on a sample of blood, either unsorted or a sorted T cell fraction (not recorded which). V usage is TRBV10-2 and J usage is TRBJ2-7; tentatively, D is TRBD1 (6 bases). The clonotype originates from a male donor with ankylosing spondylitis or in good health (not recorded which). CDR3 amino acids: CASSARGEQYF. The CDR3 DNA reads as TGCGCCAGCAGTGCCAGGGGCGAGCAGTACTTC.